This T cell receptor (beta chain) derives from a study of neurological immune-mediated disorders. This clonotype was observed many times. V was clipped by 0 bases and J by 4 bases, with 14 bases between them. The CDR3 runs 16 residues. Germline V lookup: CDR1 SGHRS, CDR2 YFSETQ. The method for making cDNA was 5'RACE, and it used 10-nucleotide random UMIs. From the 5' RACE reads, TCRdb called clonotypes with MiXCR, one entry per CDR3 protein. The sample has approximately 87,000 distinct CDR3 sequences; roughly 14% are singletons. The TCR comes from a woman in her forties or fifties in good health. V and J are TRBV5-1 and TRBJ2-4, with D perhaps TRBD1 (5 bases). Sequences were obtained from PBMCs. CDR3 nucleotide sequence: TGCGCCAGCAGCTTGGGTGGACAAGACGGGAAAAACATTCAGTACTTC. Translated, it gives CASSLGGQDGKNIQYF.